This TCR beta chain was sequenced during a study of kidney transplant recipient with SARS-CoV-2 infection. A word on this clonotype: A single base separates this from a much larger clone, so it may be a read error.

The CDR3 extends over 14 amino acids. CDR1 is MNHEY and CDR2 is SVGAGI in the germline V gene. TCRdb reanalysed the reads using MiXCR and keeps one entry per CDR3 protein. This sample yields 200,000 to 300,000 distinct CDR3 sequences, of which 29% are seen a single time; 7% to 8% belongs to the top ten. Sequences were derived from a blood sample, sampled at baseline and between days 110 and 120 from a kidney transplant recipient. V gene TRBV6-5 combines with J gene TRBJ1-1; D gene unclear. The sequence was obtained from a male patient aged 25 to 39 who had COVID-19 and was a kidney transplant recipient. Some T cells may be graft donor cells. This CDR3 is CASIYVGQHTEAFF. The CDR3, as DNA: TGTGCCAGCATTTACGTAGGTCAGCACACTGAAGCTTTCTTT.